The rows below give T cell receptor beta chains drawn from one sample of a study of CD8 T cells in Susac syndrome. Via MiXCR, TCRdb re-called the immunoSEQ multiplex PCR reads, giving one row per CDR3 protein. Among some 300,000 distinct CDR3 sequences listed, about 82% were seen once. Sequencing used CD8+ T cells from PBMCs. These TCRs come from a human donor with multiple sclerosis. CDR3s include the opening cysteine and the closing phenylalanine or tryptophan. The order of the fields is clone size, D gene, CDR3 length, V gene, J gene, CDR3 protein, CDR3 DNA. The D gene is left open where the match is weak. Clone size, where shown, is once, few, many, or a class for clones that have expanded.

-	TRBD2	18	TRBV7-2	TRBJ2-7	CASSSPGLAGQGSYEQYF	TGTGCCAGCAGCTCCCCCGGACTAGCGGGACAAGGCTCCTACGAGCAGTACTTC
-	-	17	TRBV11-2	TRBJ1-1	CASSLAIRGAMDTEAFF	TGTGCCAGCAGCTTAGCTATTCGGGGGGCGATGGACACTGAAGCTTTCTTT
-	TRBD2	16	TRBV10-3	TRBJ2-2	CAISESTSPNTGELFF	TGTGCCATCAGTGAGTCGACTAGCCCGAACACCGGGGAGCTGTTTTTT
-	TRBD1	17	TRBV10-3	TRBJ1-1	CAISEDRGNPLLTEAFF	TGTGCCATCAGTGAGGACAGGGGGAATCCCTTGCTCACTGAAGCTTTCTTT
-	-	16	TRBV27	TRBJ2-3	CASSLSATGAADTQYF	TGTGCCAGCAGTTTAAGTGCTACGGGGGCGGCAGATACGCAGTATTTT
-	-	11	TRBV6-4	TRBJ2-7	CASSGGPGQYF	TGTGCCAGCAGTGGGGGTCCAGGGCAGTACTTC
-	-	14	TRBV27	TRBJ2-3	CASRPPWGTDTQYF	TGTGCCAGCAGACCCCCGTGGGGCACAGATACGCAGTATTTT
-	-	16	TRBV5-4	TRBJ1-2	CASSLDQSGLLGGYTF	TGTGCCAGCAGCTTGGATCAGTCAGGACTTTTGGGTGGCTACACCTTC
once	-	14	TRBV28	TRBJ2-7	CASTKQGPRYEQYF	TGTGCCAGCACCAAGCAGGGGCCCCGATACGAGCAGTACTTC
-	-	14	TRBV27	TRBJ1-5	CASTRVGGNQPQHF	TGTGCCAGCACCCGGGTGGGGGGCAATCAGCCCCAGCATTTT
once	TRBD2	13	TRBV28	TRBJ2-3	CASSGVGAGRQYF	TGTGCCAGCAGTGGGGTCGGAGCGGGAAGGCAGTATTTT
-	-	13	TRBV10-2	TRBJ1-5	CASSFNDNQPQHF	TGCGCCAGCAGTTTTAACGACAATCAGCCCCAGCATTTT
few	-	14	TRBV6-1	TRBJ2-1	CASSISGGYNEQFF	TGTGCCAGCAGTATTAGCGGAGGCTACAATGAGCAGTTCTTC
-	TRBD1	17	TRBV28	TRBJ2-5	CASSLSPGQGARETQYF	TGTGCCAGCAGTTTATCCCCCGGCCAGGGGGCGAGGGAGACCCAGTACTTC
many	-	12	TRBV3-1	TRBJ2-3	CSPPEFTDTQYF	TGTTCCCCCCCGGAGTTCACAGATACGCAGTATTTT
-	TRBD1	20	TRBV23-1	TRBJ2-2	CASSQQRDRGGEANTGELFF	TGCGCCAGCAGCCAACAGAGGGACAGGGGAGGGGAAGCGAACACCGGGGAGCTGTTTTTT
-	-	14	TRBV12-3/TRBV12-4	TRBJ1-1	CASSIDGRNTEAFF	TGTGCCAGCAGTATAGACGGCAGGAACACTGAAGCTTTCTTT
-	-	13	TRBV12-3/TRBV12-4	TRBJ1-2	CASRGRFRYGYTF	TGTGCCAGCCGGGGGAGATTTAGGTATGGCTACACCTTC
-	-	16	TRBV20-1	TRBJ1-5	CSATGPLQLSNQPQHF	TGCAGTGCTACAGGGCCCCTCCAACTTAGCAATCAGCCCCAGCATTTT
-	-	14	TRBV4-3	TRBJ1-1	CASSQDQQYTEAFF	TGCGCCAGCAGCCAAGATCAGCAGTACACTGAAGCTTTCTTT
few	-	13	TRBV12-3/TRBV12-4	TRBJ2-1	CASNPTRGHEQFF	TGTGCCAGCAATCCCACTAGAGGCCATGAGCAGTTCTTC
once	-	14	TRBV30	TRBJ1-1	CALRPRRENTEAFF	TGTGCGTTGAGGCCCAGGCGAGAGAACACTGAAGCTTTCTTT
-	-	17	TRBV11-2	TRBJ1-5	CASSSQGIQDGYQPQHF	TGTGCCAGCAGCTCCCAGGGGATACAGGACGGGTATCAGCCCCAGCATTTT
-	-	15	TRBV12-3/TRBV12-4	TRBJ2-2	CASSLGRGELGELFF	TGTGCCAGCAGTTTAGGGCGGGGAGAGCTAGGGGAGCTGTTTTTT
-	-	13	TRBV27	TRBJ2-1	CASTRLLDNEQFF	TGTGCCAGCACGCGACTTCTTGACAATGAGCAGTTCTTC
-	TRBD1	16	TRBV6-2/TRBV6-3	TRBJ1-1	CASSPRGLEGNTEAFF	TGTGCCAGCAGCCCCAGGGGGTTGGAAGGTAACACTGAAGCTTTCTTT
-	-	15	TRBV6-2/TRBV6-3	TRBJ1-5	CASSAFGDPAGPQHF	TGTGCCAGCAGCGCGTTTGGGGACCCCGCGGGGCCCCAGCATTTT
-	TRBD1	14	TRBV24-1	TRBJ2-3	CATSGGTVFNTQYF	TGTGCCACCAGTGGAGGGACAGTTTTTAATACGCAGTATTTT
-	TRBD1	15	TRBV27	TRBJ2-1	CASSLSTGATYEQFF	TGTGCCAGCAGTTTATCCACAGGGGCCACCTATGAGCAGTTCTTC
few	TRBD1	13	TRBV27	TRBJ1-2	CASSPGTGNGYTF	TGTGCCAGCAGTCCCGGGACAGGGAATGGCTACACCTTC
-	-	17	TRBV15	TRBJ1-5	CATSREARGINNQPQHF	TGTGCCACCAGCAGAGAGGCGCGAGGGATCAACAATCAGCCCCAGCATTTT
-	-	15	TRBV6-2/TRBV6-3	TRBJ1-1	CASSYPPGGYTEAFF	TGTGCCAGCAGTTACCCCCCCGGAGGGTACACTGAAGCTTTCTTT
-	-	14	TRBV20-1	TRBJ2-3	CSARDSRQTDTQYF	TGCAGTGCTAGAGATTCTAGACAAACAGATACGCAGTATTTT
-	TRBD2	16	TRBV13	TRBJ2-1	CASSLEGLGDYNEQFF	TGTGCCAGCAGCTTAGAGGGACTAGGGGACTACAATGAGCAGTTCTTC
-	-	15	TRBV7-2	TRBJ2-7	CASSLERGSPYEQYF	TGTGCCAGCAGCTTAGAGAGGGGCAGCCCCTACGAGCAGTACTTC
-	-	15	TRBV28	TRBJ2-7	CASSLFGDGYYEQYF	TGTGCCAGCAGTTTATTTGGGGACGGTTACTACGAGCAGTACTTC
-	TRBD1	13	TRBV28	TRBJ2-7	CASSGTVGYEQYF	TGTGCCAGCAGCGGGACAGTCGGGTACGAGCAGTACTTC
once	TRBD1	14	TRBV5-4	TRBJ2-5	CASSPGTGWEDQYF	TGTGCCAGCAGCCCAGGGACAGGGTGGGAGGACCAGTACTTC
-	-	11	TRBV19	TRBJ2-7	CATANSYEQYF	TGTGCCACCGCTAACTCCTACGAGCAGTACTTC
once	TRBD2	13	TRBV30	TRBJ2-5	CACRTSGQETQYF	TGTGCCTGTAGGACTAGCGGCCAAGAGACCCAGTACTTC